A selection of T cell receptor beta chains follows, all from one sample in a study of T cell repertoires in cytomegalovirus infection. Using its own MiXCR run on the reads, TCRdb lists one record per CDR3 protein. The sample contains 310,000 or so distinct CDR3 sequences, more than 20% of which appear only once. The specimen was PBMCs. The source is a human donor in good health (CMV status not recorded). Some clones in this sample may be carry-over from other donors' samples. Each CDR3 is given with its conserved first and last residue. The D gene is left open where the match is weak.

CASSTAGVVGQPQHF,TRBJ1-5,-,TRBV6-2/TRBV6-3
CASSWGTGGNQPQHF,TRBJ1-5,TRBD1,TRBV5-1
CASSLGTVDTGELFF,TRBJ2-2,TRBD1,TRBV7-6
CASNKTSGGAPSQETQYF,TRBJ2-5,TRBD2,TRBV7-2
CASSIDHNSNSPLHF,TRBJ1-6,-,TRBV19
CASSDEFDRRPQPQHF,TRBJ1-5,-,TRBV2
CSVGTPAYEQYF,TRBJ2-7,-,TRBV29-1
CASSPRAGGRDTQYF,TRBJ2-3,-,TRBV7-2
CSARELKDRIDRSPLHF,TRBJ1-6,TRBD1,TRBV20-1
CASSPGANLLETQYF,TRBJ2-5,-,TRBV11-2
CASSQFSGNTIYF,TRBJ1-3,-,TRBV7-2
CSAYGTTSYEQYF,TRBJ2-7,TRBD2,TRBV20-1
CASSYSAGASSEQYF,TRBJ2-7,-,TRBV6-5
CASSLARSSGRSDTQYF,TRBJ2-3,TRBD2,TRBV7-9
CASSWGTVGTDTQYF,TRBJ2-3,TRBD1,TRBV6-6
CSARGDRFSEQYF,TRBJ2-7,TRBD1,TRBV20-1
CASSANSGGNTGELFF,TRBJ2-2,TRBD2,TRBV6-4